This entry concerns a single T cell receptor (beta chain). This record comes from a study of beta chain features in type 1 diabetes. The CDR3 has 13 residues. V was shortened by 8 bases and J by 3 bases, with 13 bases between the two germline ends. Germline V gene lookup returns CDR1 MDHEN and CDR2 SYDVKM. Expressed TCRB transcripts were sequenced because the entire RNA isolate underwent reverse transcription. TCRdb keeps only in-frame clones here, not all; method: immunoSEQ multiplex PCR. The sample includes 120,000 to 150,000 clones, under 11% of them seen just once. The sequenced sample consisted of naive CD4+ T cells from blood. V is TRBV28 and J is TRBJ2-5; TRBD1 is a possible D gene (6 bases). This sequence was found in a man in his late teens or twenties in good health. DNA for the CDR3: TGTGCCAGCCGTCAGGGGCGGGAAGAGACCCAGTACTTC. It encodes CASRQGREETQYF.